The 20 T cell receptor beta chains in this list originate from one sample, sequenced in a study of CD8+ T cells in alopecia areata. The authors extracted RNA and reverse transcribed it into cDNA as the sequencing template. Only in-frame clones appear in the TCRdb table, and some are missing; sequencing was by immunoSEQ multiplex PCR. This sample has around 250,000 clones, with under 70% found just once. Sequenced material: CD4+ T cells sorted from blood, taken at week 0. Receptors were obtained from a human donor with alopecia areata.

This sequence joins TRBV29-1 and TRBJ2-7; 7 nucleotides match TRBD1. V gave up 6 bases and J gave up 5 bases; unmatched junction bases: 10. Germline CDR1 and CDR2: SQVTM and ANQGSEA. This CDR3 region has 13 residues. The DNA for the CDR3 is TGCAGCGTGGACCGACAGGGCCTGGACGAGCAGTACTTC. It encodes CSVDRQGLDEQYF.

This clone was recorded only once. The J gene is TRBJ2-7, the V gene TRBV29-1, with 7 bases fitting TRBD2. The germline gives CDR1 SQVTM, CDR2 ANQGSEA. Germline trimming cut 8 bases from V and 3 bases from J; bases unmatched to any gene: 10. This CDR3 is built from 13 residues. CDR3 sequence reads: CSTREGPLYEQYF. In DNA form, the CDR3 reads TGCAGCACTAGGGAGGGGCCTCTCTACGAGCAGTACTTC.

This clone was seen once. This chain connects TRBV30 to TRBJ1-3; the D gene is possibly TRBD1 (6 bases). Germline CDR1 reads GTSNPN; CDR2 reads SVGIG (reference sequence). The CDR3 sequence is 11 residues long. V was cut by 6 bases and J by 4 bases, with 7 bases left in between. CDR3 in DNA: TGTGCCTGCCAGGGGGGAAACACCATATATTTT. Translated: CACQGGNTIYF.

The DNA of the CDR3 is TGTGCCAGCAGCAGACAGGGGCCGGCCTACGAGCAGTACTTC. This encodes CASSRQGPAYEQYF. The chain couples TRBV7-2 to TRBJ2-7; the match to TRBD1 covers 8 bases. The CDR3 is made up of 14 amino acids. Germline lookup yields CDR1 SGHTA and CDR2 FQGNSA. V lost 5 bases to trimming and J lost 2 bases; unmatched junction nucleotides: 5.

The V call is TRBV18, the J call TRBJ1-5; D is uncertain. The CDR3 contains 14 residues. Trimming shortened V by 3 bases and J by 5 bases, and 11 bases separated the two germline ends. Germline CDR1 KGHSH, CDR2 LQKENI. The DNA for the CDR3 is TGTGCCAGCTCACCTCGTGACGGCTATCAGCCCCAGCATTTT. It translates to CASSPRDGYQPQHF.

V is TRBV29-1 and J is TRBJ1-1; D gene uncertain. The CDR3 runs 14 residues. In germline, CDR1 is SQVTM, CDR2 ANQGSEA. V lost 7 bases and J lost 2, with 17 bases in between. The DNA for the CDR3 is TGCAGCGGCCGGGCCCGAAGCTTAAACACTGAAGCTTTCTTT. It specifies CSGRARSLNTEAFF.

This clone was seen more than once but under ten times. This chain joins TRBV5-6 and TRBJ2-3; 12 bases fit TRBD2. V was pared by 4 bases and J by 2 bases, with 5 bases of the junction left unmatched. Germline assignment: CDR1 SGHDT and CDR2 YYEEEE. The CDR3 sequence is 16 residues long. CDR3 DNA: TGTGCCAGCAGCCCTAGCGGGGGGGCTTTCACAGATACGCAGTATTTT. It encodes CASSPSGGAFTDTQYF.

The chain joins TRBV2 to TRBJ1-5; D may be TRBD1 (6 bases). Trimming cost V 7 bases and J 1 base, with 8 bases left between them. CDR1 and CDR2 from the germline V gene are SNHLY and FYNNEI. This CDR3 is 13 amino acids long. CDR3 nucleotides: TGTGCCAGCATGAGGGGGAGCAATCAGCCCCAGCATTTT. Its protein is CASMRGSNQPQHF.

About this clone itself: The sample contains more than one DNA sequence encoding this CDR3. The CDR3, as DNA: TGCAGCGTTGTTTTGGGATACGAGCAGTACTTC. This gives the protein CSVVLGYEQYF. The chain uses TRBV29-1 and TRBJ2-7; D is unresolved. The CDR3 extends over 11 amino acids. The germline gives CDR1 SQVTM, CDR2 ANQGSEA. Deletions cut 4 bases from V and 4 bases from J, with 8 bases between.

This chain joins TRBV30 and TRBJ2-1; TRBD2 matches 9 bases. The CDR3 extends over 13 amino acids. Trimming at V came to 0 bases and at J to 9 bases, leaving 3 bases not matched to a gene. Germline lookup yields CDR1 GTSNPN and CDR2 SVGIG (reference sequence). CDR3: CAWSVGLAFEQFF. The CDR3 DNA reads TGTGCCTGGAGTGTGGGACTAGCTTTTGAGCAGTTCTTC.

The genes are TRBV5-1 and TRBJ2-5, with a tentative D call TRBD1 (6 bases). This CDR3 comprises 13 residues. Trimming removed 0 bases from V and 5 bases from J, with 8 bases in between. Germline V gene sequence: CDR1 SGHRS, CDR2 YFSETQ. The CDR3 DNA is TGCGCCAGCAGCTTGGGGACAGCGGAGACCCAGTACTTC. Its protein is CASSLGTAETQYF.

The rearrangement joins TRBV30 to TRBJ2-5; TRBD2 aligns across 8 bases. The germline CDR1 and CDR2 sequences are GTSNPN and SVGIG (reference sequence). With 5 bases clipped from V and 5 bases from J, the junction kept 7 bases outside the gene matches. This CDR3 has 13 amino acids. The CDR3 spells CAWGRLARETQYF. CDR3 sequence (DNA): TGTGCCTGGGGGCGACTAGCGAGGGAGACCCAGTACTTC.

Written as DNA, the CDR3 is TGTGCCAGCAGCCCTGCAGGGGGGGCTTACAATGAGCAGTTCTTC. This sequence encodes CASSPAGGAYNEQFF. J is TRBJ2-1 and V is TRBV14; perhaps D is TRBD1 or TRBD2 (7 bases each). This CDR3 is 15 amino acids long. V was cut by 4 bases and J by 4 bases, with 14 bases left in between. Germline CDR1 reads SGHDN; CDR2 reads FVKESK.

The chain uses TRBV30 and TRBJ2-5; D possibly corresponds to TRBD1 (6 bases). The CDR3 is 12 amino acids. V was pared by 3 bases and J by 5 bases, with 10 bases between. CDR1 is GTSNPN and CDR2 is SVGIG in the germline V gene (reference sequence). Written as DNA, the CDR3 is TGTGCCTGGAGGGGCAGGGGCGAGACCCAGTACTTC. It is translated as CAWRGRGETQYF.

CDR3 nucleotides: TGTGCCTGGAGTGTACGAGGGGTGGGCCAAGAGACCCAGTACTTC. Translating gives CAWSVRGVGQETQYF. The rearrangement links TRBV30 to TRBJ2-5, with D perhaps matching TRBD1 or TRBD2 (5 bases each). This CDR3 has 15 amino acids. Trimming took 0 bases from V and 1 from J, leaving 12 bases between them. Germline V CDR1 and CDR2: GTSNPN, SVGIG (reference sequence). The full variable domain, with the rest looked up from reference TRBV30 and TRBJ2-5, is SQTIHQWPATLVQPVGSPLSLECTVEGTSNPNLYWYRQAAGRGLQLLFYSVGIGQISSEVPQNLSASRPQDRQFILSSKKLLLSDSGFYLCAWSVRGVGQETQYFGPGTRLLVL.

The table lists this clone with a count of one. The chain is built from TRBV4-2 and TRBJ2-3, with 10 positions matching TRBD1. Germline values: CDR1 LGHNA, CDR2 YNFKEQ. With 4 bases clipped from V and 4 bases from J, the junction kept 11 bases outside the gene matches. This CDR3 region has 17 residues. The CDR3 coding sequence is TGTGCCAGCAGCCGCCTCATGACAGGGGGCCTCTCAGATACGCAGTATTTT. The encoded protein is CASSRLMTGGLSDTQYF.

The chain employs TRBV29-1 and TRBJ2-3; 10 bases line up with TRBD2. The CDR3 is made up of 16 amino acids. With 2 bases clipped from V and 0 bases from J, the junction kept 5 bases outside the gene matches. Per germline, CDR1 SQVTM and CDR2 ANQGSEA. CDR3 nucleotides: TGCAGCGTTGAAATGGGACTAGCGTCGAGCACAGATACGCAGTATTTT. It encodes CSVEMGLASSTDTQYF.

The chain couples TRBV9 to TRBJ1-2; tentatively, D is TRBD1 (5 bases). With 4 bases removed from V and 8 bases from J, the gap between germline ends came to 24 bases. In germline, CDR1 is SGDLS, CDR2 YYNGEE. The CDR3 runs to 16 residues. The CDR3 nucleotides read TGTGCCAGCAGCCGACTCTCCGGGACGGGAGCGTCGGGCTACACCTTC. It specifies CASSRLSGTGASGYTF.

The chain links TRBV5-1 to TRBJ2-3; unclear D gene. Trimming left V 6 bases short and J 1 base short, with 15 bases between. CDR3 size: 15 residues. Germline V gene sequence: CDR1 SGHRS, CDR2 YFSETQ. CDR3 protein: CASKALPGGTDTQYF. The CDR3 DNA is TGCGCCAGCAAAGCCCTACCAGGTGGCACAGATACGCAGTATTTT.

The chain carries TRBV30 and TRBJ2-5; TRBD1 is a possible D gene (6 bases). CDR1 GTSNPN and CDR2 SVGIG come from the germline V gene (reference sequence). V was clipped by 5 bases and J by 1 base, with 8 bases between them. The CDR3 runs to 12 residues. The CDR3 here is CAWGQLQETQYF. In DNA form, the CDR3 reads TGTGCCTGGGGACAGCTCCAAGAGACCCAGTACTTC.